This entry concerns a single T cell receptor (beta chain). Its antigen is currently unknown. The record originates from a study of cytomegalovirus exposure and HLA in healthy donors. Study-level results: Among the CMV-associated chains, a few were confirmed in vitro as specific for CMV antigens. HLA allele associations emerged for around 15,000 TCR beta sequences in a later analysis, at 0.05 false discovery rate.

Researchers ran the PCR with 60 Vbeta and 13 Jbeta primers. Sequencing was performed with immunoSEQ multiplex PCR; in TCRdb, only in-frame clones are kept and a portion is missing. The data show 280,000 or so clones, about 90% seen once. Germline-derived CDR1 and CDR2 are SGHAT and FQNNGV. Trimming removed 2 bases from V and 10 bases from J, with 23 bases in between. The CDR3 consists of 16 residues. The sample taken for sequencing was PBMCs. The receptor comes from a woman aged 18-30 years in good health and CMV-seronegative. The V call is TRBV11-2, the J call TRBJ1-1; a possible D gene is TRBD1 (5 bases). The CDR3 spells CASSLSAGVTMLGAFF. Written as DNA, the CDR3 is TGTGCCAGCAGCTTAAGTGCGGGGGTGACGATGTTAGGAGCTTTCTTT.